A single sample gave rise to the 12 T cell receptor beta chains below, sequenced in a study of blood T cell repertoires in COVID-19. Generated by immunoSEQ multiplex PCR, the TCRdb table keeps only in-frame clones and is missing some. The repertoire holds some 230,000 clones, with around four fifths as singletons. Material for sequencing was peripheral blood. These receptors were collected from a woman of 80 years or more with COVID-19, enrolled during active disease.

The chain has TRBV5-1 and TRBJ2-7; 9 bases fit TRBD1. V lost 4 bases, J lost 5 bases, and 7 bases stayed unmatched. CDR1 and CDR2 from the germline V gene are SGHRS and YFSETQ. The CDR3 has 14 amino acids. The CDR3 sequence: CASSPRTGAHEQYF. CDR3 nucleotide sequence: TGCGCCAGCAGCCCACGGACAGGGGCACACGAGCAGTACTTC.

This clone has just a few counts. The rearrangement joins TRBV9 to TRBJ1-2; no reliable D call. CDR3 length: 14 residues. Trimming pared 0 bases from V and 0 bases from J, leaving 6 bases between. CDR1 is SGDLS, CDR2 YYNGEE, per germline. CDR3 coding DNA: TGTGCCAGCAGCGTAGATCCCTCTAACTATGGCTACACCTTC. Protein product: CASSVDPSNYGYTF.

The genes are TRBV6-5 and TRBJ1-1; no clear D gene. Germline V gene sequence: CDR1 MNHEY, CDR2 SVGAGI. The CDR3 extends over 12 amino acids. Between the trimmed V and J ends, which lost 6 bases and 5 bases, there was a span of 10 bases. This chain's CDR3 is CASSHHRTEAFF. The DNA of the CDR3 is TGTGCCAGCAGCCATCACCGGACTGAAGCTTTCTTT.

The chain combines TRBV19 with TRBJ1-5; 7 bases match TRBD1. J lost 9 bases, V lost 0 bases, and 8 bases had no gene match. This CDR3 spans 15 amino acids. CDR1 is LNHDA and CDR2 is SQIVND in the germline V gene (reference sequence). DNA of the CDR3: TGTGCCAGTAGTATAGACGGACAGGTCCGGGGGCCCCAGCATTTT. It yields the protein CASSIDGQVRGPQHF. The whole variable domain, remainder taken from reference TRBV19 and TRBJ1-5, is DGGITQSPKYLFRKEGQNVTLSCEQNLNHDAMYWYRQDPGQGLRLIYYSQIVNDFQKGDIAEGYSVSREKKESFPLTVTSAQKNPTAFYLCASSIDGQVRGPQHFGDGTRLSIL.

The V gene is TRBV25-1, the J gene TRBJ2-1, with D possibly matching TRBD1 (6 bases). Deletions cut 0 bases from V and 3 bases from J, with 9 bases between. The CDR3 consists of 15 residues. Germline V lookup: CDR1 MGHDK, CDR2 SYGVNS. CDR3: CASSEYRGGYNEQFF. CDR3 DNA: TGTGCCAGCAGTGAATACAGGGGTGGCTACAATGAGCAGTTCTTC.

This rearrangement joins TRBV6-5 to TRBJ1-5; 9 nucleotides line up with TRBD1. The CDR3 consists of 14 residues. The junction had 8 bases not matched to a gene; V was cut back by 10 bases and J by 4 bases. The germline V gene has CDR1 MNHEY and CDR2 SVGAGI. The CDR3 loop reads CATSRGTGNQPQHF. The CDR3 DNA reads as TGTGCCACCTCTAGGGGGACAGGGAATCAGCCCCAGCATTTT.

This chain uses TRBV3-1 (or the pseudogene TRBV3-2) with TRBJ2-7; possible D gene TRBD2, 6 bases. Trimming left V 10 bases short and J 0 bases short, with 13 bases between. The CDR3 runs 13 residues. Germline V gene lookup returns CDR1 LGHDT and CDR2 YNNKEL (reference sequence). The CDR3 is CAIRDSSSYEQYF. CDR3 DNA sequence: TGTGCCATCAGGGACTCGAGCTCCTACGAGCAGTACTTC.

This chain joins TRBV6-6 and TRBJ1-1; D gene uncertain. Germline V gives CDR1 MNHNY, CDR2 SVGAGI (reference sequence). The CDR3 is 12 amino acids. The V gene lost 4 bases and the J gene lost 1 base, with 4 bases spanning the gap. The CDR3 loop reads CASSSGNTEAFF. In nucleotides, the CDR3 is TGTGCCAGCAGTTCGGGGAACACTGAAGCTTTCTTT.

DNA of the CDR3: TGTGCCAGCACCGAGGTAGGCCAGGGGCTCGGGAATGAAGCTTTCTTT. It encodes CASTEVGQGLGNEAFF. The chain recombines TRBV5-6 with TRBJ1-1; D is possibly TRBD1 (6 bases). V was pared by 6 bases and J by 7 bases, with 25 bases between. In germline, CDR1 is SGHDT, CDR2 YYEEEE. The CDR3 length is 16 residues.

CDR3 bases: TGTGCCAGCAGTGAGGCAGGGATCAATCAGCCCCAGCATTTT. This encodes CASSEAGINQPQHF. The rearrangement joins TRBV2 to TRBJ1-5; a possible D gene is TRBD1 (5 bases). Germline-derived CDR1 and CDR2 are SNHLY and FYNNEI. V lost 3 bases to trimming and J lost 3 bases, with 9 bases between them. The CDR3 has 14 amino acids.

CDR3 bases: TGTGCCAGCAGCCCGACTCGACAGGTAGTTGGCAATCAGCCCCAGCATTTT. Its translation is CASSPTRQVVGNQPQHF. The V gene is TRBV27, the J gene TRBJ1-5; a possible D gene is TRBD1 (6 bases). CDR3 size: 17 residues. The V end lost 6 bases, the J end lost 2 bases, and 20 bases lay between the germline ends. Germline V lookup: CDR1 MNHEY, CDR2 SMNVEV (reference sequence).

The genes are TRBV5-1 and TRBJ2-7; 8 bases align to TRBD1. V lost 2 bases and J lost 3; bases outside the gene matches: 1. There are 13 residues in the CDR3. Germline V CDR1 and CDR2: SGHRS, YFSETQ. CDR3 nucleotides: TGCGCCAGCAGCTTAGACAGGGGCTACGAGCAGTACTTC. It encodes CASSLDRGYEQYF.